Many counts were recorded for the clone carrying this T cell receptor beta chain. This sample's time point: newly diagnosed GD, antithyroid drugs for less than 3 months. After RNA was extracted from PBMCs, the TCR library was made from it. The data are from a study of regulatory T cells in long-lasting Graves disease. Arm-PCR of CDR3 regions with iRepertoire HTBI primers generated TCR beta libraries. TCRdb analysed the multiplex PCR reads with MiXCR anew, one entry per CDR3 protein. The sample consists of a few hundred thousand distinct CDR3 sequences, about 16% of them appearing once. The data also belong to a second study, concerning T cells in Graves' hyperthyroidism and ophthalmopathy.

The starting material was peripheral blood mononuclear cells (PBMCs), obtained at new diagnosis, from a patient treated with antithyroid drugs. The sequence was collected from a woman aged 18 to 35 with Graves disease.

The CDR3 DNA follows: TGTGCCAGCTCACCCTCTGTCACAGTTGTTGAAGCTTTCTTT. It specifies CASSPSVTVVEAFF. This rearrangement joins TRBV18 to TRBJ1-1; D not certain. The CDR3 has 14 amino acids. V was trimmed by 3 bases and J by 7 bases, leaving 15 bases between them. From germline, CDR1 is KGHSH and CDR2 LQKENI.